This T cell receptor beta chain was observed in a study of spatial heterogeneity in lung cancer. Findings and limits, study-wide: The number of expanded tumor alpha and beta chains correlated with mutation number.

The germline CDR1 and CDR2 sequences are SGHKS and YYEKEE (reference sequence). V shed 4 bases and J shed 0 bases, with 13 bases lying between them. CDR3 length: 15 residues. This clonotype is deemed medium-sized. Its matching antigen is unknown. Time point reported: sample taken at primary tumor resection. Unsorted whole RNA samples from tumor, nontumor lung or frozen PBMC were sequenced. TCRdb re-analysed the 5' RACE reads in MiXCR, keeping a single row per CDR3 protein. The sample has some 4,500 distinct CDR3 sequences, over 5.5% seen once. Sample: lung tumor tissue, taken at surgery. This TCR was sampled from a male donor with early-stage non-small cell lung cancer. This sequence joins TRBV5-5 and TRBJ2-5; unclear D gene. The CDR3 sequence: CASSTPAGYQETQYF. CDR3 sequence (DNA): TGTGCCAGCAGCACACCGGCAGGTTACCAAGAGACCCAGTACTTC.